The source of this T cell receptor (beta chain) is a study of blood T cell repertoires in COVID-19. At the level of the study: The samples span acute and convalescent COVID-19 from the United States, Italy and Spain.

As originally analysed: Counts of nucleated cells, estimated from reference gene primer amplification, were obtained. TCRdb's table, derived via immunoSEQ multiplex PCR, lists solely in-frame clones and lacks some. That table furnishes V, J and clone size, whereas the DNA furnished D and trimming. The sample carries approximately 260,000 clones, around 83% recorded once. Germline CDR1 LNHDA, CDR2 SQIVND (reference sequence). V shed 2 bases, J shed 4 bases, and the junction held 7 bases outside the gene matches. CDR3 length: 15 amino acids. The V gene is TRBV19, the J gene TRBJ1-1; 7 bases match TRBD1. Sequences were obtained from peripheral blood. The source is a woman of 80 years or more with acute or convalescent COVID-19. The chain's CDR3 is CASSITGQVITEAFF. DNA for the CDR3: TGTGCCAGTAGTATAACCGGACAGGTGATCACTGAAGCTTTCTTT.